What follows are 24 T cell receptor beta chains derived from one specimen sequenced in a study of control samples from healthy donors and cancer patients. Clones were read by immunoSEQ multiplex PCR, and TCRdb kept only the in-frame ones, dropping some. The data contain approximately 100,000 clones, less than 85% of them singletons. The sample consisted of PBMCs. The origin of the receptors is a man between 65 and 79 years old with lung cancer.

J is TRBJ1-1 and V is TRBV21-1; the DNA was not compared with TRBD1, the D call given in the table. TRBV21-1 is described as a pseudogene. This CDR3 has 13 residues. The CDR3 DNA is TGTGCCTGCCCGACGGACATGAACACTGAAGCTTTCTTT. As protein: CACPTDMNTEAFF.

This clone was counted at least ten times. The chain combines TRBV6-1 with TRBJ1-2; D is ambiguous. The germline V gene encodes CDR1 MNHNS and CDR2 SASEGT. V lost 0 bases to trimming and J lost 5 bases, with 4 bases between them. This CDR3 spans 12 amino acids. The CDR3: CASSEAGYGYTF. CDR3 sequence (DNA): TGTGCCAGCAGTGAAGCGGGGTATGGCTACACCTTC.

The CDR3 sequence is CASSLANRAYEQYF. The CDR3 nucleotides are TGTGCCAGCAGCTTAGCGAACCGCGCCTACGAGCAGTACTTC. This chain links TRBV7-9 with TRBJ2-7, with unresolved D. The ends were cut back, 0 bases at V and 2 bases at J, with 8 bases in the middle. CDR1 and CDR2 from the germline V gene are SEHNR and FQNEAQ (reference sequence). CDR3 length: 14 amino acids.

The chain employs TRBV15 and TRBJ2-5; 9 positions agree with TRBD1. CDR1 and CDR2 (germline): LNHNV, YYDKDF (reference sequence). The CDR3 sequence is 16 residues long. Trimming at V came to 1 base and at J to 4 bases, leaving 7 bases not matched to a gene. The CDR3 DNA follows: TGTGCCACCAGCAGAGGAGAGGGACAGGGTTCAGAGACCCAGTACTTC. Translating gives CATSRGEGQGSETQYF.

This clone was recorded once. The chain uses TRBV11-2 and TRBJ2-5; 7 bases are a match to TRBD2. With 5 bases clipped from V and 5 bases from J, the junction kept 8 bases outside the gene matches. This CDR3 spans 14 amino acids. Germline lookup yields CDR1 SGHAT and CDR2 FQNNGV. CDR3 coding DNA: TGTGCCAGCAGCAGGGACTACCCCGGGGAGACCCAGTACTTC. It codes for CASSRDYPGETQYF.

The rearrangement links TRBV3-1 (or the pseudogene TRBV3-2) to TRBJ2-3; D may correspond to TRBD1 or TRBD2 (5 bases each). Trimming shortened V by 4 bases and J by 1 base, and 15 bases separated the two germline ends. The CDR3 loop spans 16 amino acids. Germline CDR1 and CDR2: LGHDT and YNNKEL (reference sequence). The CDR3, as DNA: TGTGCCAGCAGCCGAGTTAGAGGGGTTCGCACAGATACGCAGTATTTT. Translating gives CASSRVRGVRTDTQYF.

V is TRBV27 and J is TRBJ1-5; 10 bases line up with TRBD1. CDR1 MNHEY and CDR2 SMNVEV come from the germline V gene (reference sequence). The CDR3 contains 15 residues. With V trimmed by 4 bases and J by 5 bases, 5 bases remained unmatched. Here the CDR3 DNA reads TGTGCCAGCAGTTCGAGGACAGGGGGGGATCAGCCCCAGCATTTT. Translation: CASSSRTGGDQPQHF.

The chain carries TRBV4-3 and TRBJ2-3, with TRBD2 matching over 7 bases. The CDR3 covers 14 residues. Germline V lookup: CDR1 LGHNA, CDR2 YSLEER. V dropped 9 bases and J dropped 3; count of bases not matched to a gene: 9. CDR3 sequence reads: CASSAGIVTDTQYF. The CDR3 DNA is TGCGCCAGTTCAGCGGGGATTGTGACAGATACGCAGTATTTT.

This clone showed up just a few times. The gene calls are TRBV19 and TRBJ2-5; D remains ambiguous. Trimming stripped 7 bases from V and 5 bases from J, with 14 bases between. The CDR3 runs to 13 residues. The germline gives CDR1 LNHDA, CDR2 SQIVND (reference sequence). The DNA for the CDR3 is TGTGCCAGTACTACTCGTGGCGCGGAGACCCAGTACTTC. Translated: CASTTRGAETQYF.

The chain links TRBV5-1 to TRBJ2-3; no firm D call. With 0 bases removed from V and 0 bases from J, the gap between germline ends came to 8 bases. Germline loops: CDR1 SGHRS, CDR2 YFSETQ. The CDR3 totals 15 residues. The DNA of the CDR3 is TGCGCCAGCAGCTTGGTTGGCTCTAGCACAGATACGCAGTATTTT. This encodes CASSLVGSSTDTQYF.

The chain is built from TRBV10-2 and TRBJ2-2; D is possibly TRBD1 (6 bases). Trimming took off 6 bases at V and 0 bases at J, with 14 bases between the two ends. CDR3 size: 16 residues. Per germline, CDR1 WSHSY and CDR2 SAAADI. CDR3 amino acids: CASRPTGIANTGELFF. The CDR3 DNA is TGCGCCAGCAGACCCACAGGGATCGCGAACACCGGGGAGCTGTTTTTT.

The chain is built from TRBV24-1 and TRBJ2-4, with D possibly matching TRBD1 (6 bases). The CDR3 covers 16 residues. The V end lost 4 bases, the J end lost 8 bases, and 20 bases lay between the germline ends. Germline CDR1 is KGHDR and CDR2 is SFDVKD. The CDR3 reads CATSERSGARGHIQYF. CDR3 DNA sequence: TGTGCCACCAGTGAGCGTTCAGGGGCTCGAGGGCACATTCAGTACTTC.

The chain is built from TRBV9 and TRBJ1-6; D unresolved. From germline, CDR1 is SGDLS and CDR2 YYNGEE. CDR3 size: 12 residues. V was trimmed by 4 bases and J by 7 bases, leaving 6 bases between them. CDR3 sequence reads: CASSSRNSPLHF. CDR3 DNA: TGTGCCAGCAGCTCACGGAATTCACCCCTCCACTTT.

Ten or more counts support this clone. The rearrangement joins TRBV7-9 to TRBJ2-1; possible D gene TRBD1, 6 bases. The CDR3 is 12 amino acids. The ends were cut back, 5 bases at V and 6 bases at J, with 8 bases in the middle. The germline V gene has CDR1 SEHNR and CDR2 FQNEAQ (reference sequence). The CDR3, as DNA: TGTGCCAGCAGCCGAGGGGGCAATGAGCAGTTCTTC. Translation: CASSRGGNEQFF.

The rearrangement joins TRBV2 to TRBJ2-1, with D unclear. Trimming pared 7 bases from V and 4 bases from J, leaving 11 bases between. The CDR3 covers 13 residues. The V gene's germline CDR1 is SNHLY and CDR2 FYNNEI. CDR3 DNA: TGTGCCAGCAACCGAGTACCGTACAATGAGCAGTTCTTC. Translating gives CASNRVPYNEQFF.

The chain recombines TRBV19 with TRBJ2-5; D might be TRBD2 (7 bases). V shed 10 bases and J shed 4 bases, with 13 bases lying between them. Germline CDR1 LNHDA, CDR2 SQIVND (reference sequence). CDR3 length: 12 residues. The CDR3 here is CATKGGGETQYF. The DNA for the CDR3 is TGTGCCACAAAGGGAGGGGGAGAGACCCAGTACTTC.

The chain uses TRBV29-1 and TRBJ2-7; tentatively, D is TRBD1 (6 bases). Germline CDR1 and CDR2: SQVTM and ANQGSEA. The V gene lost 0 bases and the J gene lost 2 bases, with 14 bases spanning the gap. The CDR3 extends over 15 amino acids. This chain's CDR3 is CSVEDPQGNPYEQYF. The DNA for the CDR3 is TGCAGCGTTGAAGATCCACAGGGTAACCCCTACGAGCAGTACTTC.

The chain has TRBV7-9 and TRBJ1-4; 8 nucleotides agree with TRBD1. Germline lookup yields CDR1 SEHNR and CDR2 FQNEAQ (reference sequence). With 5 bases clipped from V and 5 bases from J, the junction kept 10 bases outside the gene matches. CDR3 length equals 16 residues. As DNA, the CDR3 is TGTGCCAGCAGCGTAAGTGGCGGACAGGGAAATGAAAAACTGTTTTTT. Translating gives CASSVSGGQGNEKLFF.

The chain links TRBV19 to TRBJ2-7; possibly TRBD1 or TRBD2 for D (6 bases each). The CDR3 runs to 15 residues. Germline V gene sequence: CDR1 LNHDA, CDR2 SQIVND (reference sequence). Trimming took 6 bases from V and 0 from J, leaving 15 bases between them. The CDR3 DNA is TGTGCCAGTAGGACGGGGGCGTGGGGCTCCTACGAGCAGTACTTC. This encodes CASRTGAWGSYEQYF.

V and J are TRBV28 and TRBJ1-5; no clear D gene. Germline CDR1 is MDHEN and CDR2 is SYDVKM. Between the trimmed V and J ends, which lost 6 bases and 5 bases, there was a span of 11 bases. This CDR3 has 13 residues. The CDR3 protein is CASSQDGYQPQHF. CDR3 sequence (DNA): TGTGCCAGCAGCCAGGACGGATATCAGCCCCAGCATTTT.

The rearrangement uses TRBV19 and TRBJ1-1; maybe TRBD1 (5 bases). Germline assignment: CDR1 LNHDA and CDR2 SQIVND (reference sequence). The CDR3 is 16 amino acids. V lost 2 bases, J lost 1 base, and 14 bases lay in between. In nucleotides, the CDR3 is TGTGCCAGTAGTATAAGGGGAGGGGCAGGGAACACTGAAGCTTTCTTT. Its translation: CASSIRGGAGNTEAFF.

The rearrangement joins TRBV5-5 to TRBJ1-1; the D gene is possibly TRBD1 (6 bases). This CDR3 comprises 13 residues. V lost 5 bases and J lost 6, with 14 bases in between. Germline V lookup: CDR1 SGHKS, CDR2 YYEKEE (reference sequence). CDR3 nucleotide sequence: TGTGCCAGCAGGCATACAGGGTTCCCTGAAGCTTTCTTT. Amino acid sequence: CASRHTGFPEAFF.

CDR3 protein: CATNQGDQPQHF. The CDR3 DNA is TGTGCCACCAATCAGGGGGATCAGCCCCAGCATTTT. The chain has TRBV24-1 and TRBJ1-5; 7 bases are a match to TRBD1. After removal of 8 bases from V and 5 bases from J, the junction contained 2 bases not matched to a gene. The germline CDR1 and CDR2 sequences are KGHDR and SFDVKD. The CDR3 is 12 residues long.

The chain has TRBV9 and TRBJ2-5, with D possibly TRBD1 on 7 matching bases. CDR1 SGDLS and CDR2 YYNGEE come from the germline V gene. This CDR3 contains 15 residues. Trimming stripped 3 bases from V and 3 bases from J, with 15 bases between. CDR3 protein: CASSAAGTAKETQYF. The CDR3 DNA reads TGTGCCAGCAGCGCCGCGGGGACAGCCAAAGAGACCCAGTACTTC.